The sequence of this T cell receptor (beta chain) was determined in a study of siplizumab effects on memory and regulatory T cells. Study-level points and caveats: Of the proliferating CD4+ or CD8+ clones, roughly 80-96% lacked a naive or memory phenotype that could be assigned.

The CDR3 totals 14 residues. Deletions cut 5 bases from V and 5 bases from J, with 15 bases between. Germline CDR1 and CDR2: SNHLY and FYNNEI. Method: immunoSEQ multiplex PCR; TCRdb's copy keeps in-frame clones and lacks some. The top ten hold 0.6% to 0.7% of the sample, which has approximately 100,000 clones, 93% seen once. Note on this clone: No antigen is known for it.

The sequence was obtained from a human donor in good health. Sample: Tregs sorted from blood. The chain has TRBV2 and TRBJ1-2, with a tentative D call TRBD1 (5 bases). The CDR3 bases are TGTGCCAGCAGTCCAGGGAGGTATGGGTATGGCTACACCTTC. The encoded protein is CASSPGRYGYGYTF.